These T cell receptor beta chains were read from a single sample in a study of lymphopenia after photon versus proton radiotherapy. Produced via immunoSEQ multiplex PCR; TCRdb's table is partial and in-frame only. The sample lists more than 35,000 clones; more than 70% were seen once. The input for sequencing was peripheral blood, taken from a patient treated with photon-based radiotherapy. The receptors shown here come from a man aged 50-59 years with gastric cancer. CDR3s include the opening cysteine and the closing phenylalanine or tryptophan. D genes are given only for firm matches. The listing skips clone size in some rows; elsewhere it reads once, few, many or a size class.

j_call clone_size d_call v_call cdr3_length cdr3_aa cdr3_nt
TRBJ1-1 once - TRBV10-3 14 CAIRQGGANPEAFF TGTGCCATCAGGCAGGGAGGCGCGAACCCTGAAGCTTTCTTT
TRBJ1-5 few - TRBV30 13 CAWSVGSNQPQHF TGTGCCTGGAGTGTTGGTAGCAATCAGCCCCAGCATTTT
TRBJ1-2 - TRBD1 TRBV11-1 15 CASSARQGARYGYTF TGTGCCAGCAGCGCACGACAGGGCGCCCGATATGGCTACACCTTC
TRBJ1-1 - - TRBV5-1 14 CASSLAEGWTEAFF TGCGCCAGCAGCTTAGCAGAGGGATGGACTGAAGCTTTCTTT
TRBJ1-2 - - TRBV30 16 CAWSHPRWESNYGYTF TGTGCCTGGAGCCACCCCCGGTGGGAGTCTAACTATGGCTACACCTTC
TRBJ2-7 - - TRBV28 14 CASSLRRYPYEQYF TGTGCCAGCAGTTTGAGAAGGTACCCATACGAGCAGTACTTC
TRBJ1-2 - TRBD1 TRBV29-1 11 CSYGTGYGYTF TGCAGCTACGGGACAGGCTATGGCTACACCTTC
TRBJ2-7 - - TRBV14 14 CASSQVGTSYEQYF TGTGCCAGCAGCCAAGTAGGAACCTCCTACGAGCAGTACTTC
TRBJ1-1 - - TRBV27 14 CASRRTGMNTEAFF TGTGCCAGCAGGCGGACCGGCATGAACACTGAAGCTTTCTTT
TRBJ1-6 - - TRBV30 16 CAWSLGTAGANSPLHF TGTGCCTGGAGCCTGGGGACGGCCGGGGCTAATTCACCCCTCCACTTT
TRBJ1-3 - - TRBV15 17 CATSRGSETGSGNTIYF TGTGCCACCAGCAGAGGATCCGAGACAGGCTCTGGAAACACCATATATTTT
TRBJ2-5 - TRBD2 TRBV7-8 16 CASSRGREGRWETQYF TGTGCCAGCAGCCGCGGTCGGGAGGGCCGGTGGGAGACCCAGTACTTC
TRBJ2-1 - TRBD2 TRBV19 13 CASREAGVVKQFF TGTGCCAGTAGAGAAGCGGGAGTCGTAAAGCAGTTCTTC
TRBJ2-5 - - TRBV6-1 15 CASSEALNRQETQYF TGTGCCAGCAGTGAAGCCCTGAACCGGCAAGAGACCCAGTACTTC
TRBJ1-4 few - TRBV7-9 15 CASSSLPRGNEKLFF TGTGCCAGCAGCTCACTCCCGAGGGGTAATGAAAAACTGTTTTTT
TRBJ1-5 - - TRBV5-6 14 CASSTTGLGQPQHF TGTGCCAGCAGCACTACAGGGCTCGGTCAGCCCCAGCATTTT
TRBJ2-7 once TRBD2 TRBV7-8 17 CASSSELSGARSYEQYF TGTGCCAGCAGCTCCGAACTTAGCGGGGCACGCTCCTACGAGCAGTACTTC
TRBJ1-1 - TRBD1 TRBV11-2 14 CASSKGDSYTEAFF TGTGCCAGCAGCAAAGGGGACAGTTACACTGAAGCTTTCTTT
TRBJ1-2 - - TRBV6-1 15 CASSETGLSFYGYTF TGTGCCAGCAGTGAAACAGGACTGTCCTTCTATGGCTACACCTTC
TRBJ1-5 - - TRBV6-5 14 CASSYSIGNQPQHF TGTGCCAGCAGTTACTCGATTGGGAATCAGCCCCAGCATTTT
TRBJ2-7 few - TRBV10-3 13 CAIRGPPTYEQYF TGTGCCATCAGGGGACCCCCCACTTACGAGCAGTACTTC
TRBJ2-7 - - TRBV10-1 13 CASSEGNFYEQYF TGCGCCAGCAGTGAAGGGAATTTCTACGAGCAGTACTTC
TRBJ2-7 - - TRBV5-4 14 CASSRGRAGYEQYF TGTGCCAGCAGCAGGGGTAGGGCTGGGTACGAGCAGTACTTC
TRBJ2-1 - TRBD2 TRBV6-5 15 CASSYGLAVYNEQFF TGTGCCAGCAGTTACGGGCTAGCGGTTTACAATGAGCAGTTCTTC
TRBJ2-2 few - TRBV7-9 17 CASSISRQGGGTGELFF TGTGCCAGCAGCATATCCCGCCAGGGAGGAGGCACCGGGGAGCTGTTTTTT
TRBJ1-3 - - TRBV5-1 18 CASSSGRAQGPSGNTIYF TGCGCCAGCAGCTCTGGCAGGGCTCAGGGACCCTCTGGAAACACCATATATTTT
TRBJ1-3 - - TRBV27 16 CASSLSPGESGNTIYF TGTGCCAGCAGTTTATCGCCAGGCGAGTCTGGAAACACCATATATTTT
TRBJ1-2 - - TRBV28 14 CASSLFQGNYGYTF TGTGCCAGCAGTTTGTTTCAGGGGAACTATGGCTACACCTTC
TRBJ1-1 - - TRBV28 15 CASSWFGAMNTEAFF TGTGCCAGCAGTTGGTTCGGCGCTATGAACACTGAAGCTTTCTTT
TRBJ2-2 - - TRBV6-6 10 CASATGELFF TGTGCCAGCGCTACCGGGGAGCTGTTTTTT
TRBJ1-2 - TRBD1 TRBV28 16 CASSSDSTGGIGGYTF TGTGCCAGCAGTTCCGACTCGACAGGGGGTATTGGTGGCTACACCTTC
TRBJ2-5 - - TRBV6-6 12 CASSQFQETQYF TGTGCCAGCAGCCAGTTCCAAGAGACCCAGTACTTC
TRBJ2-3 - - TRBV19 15 CASNRGGAAGDTQYF TGTGCCAGTAACCGAGGTGGGGCGGCCGGGGATACGCAGTATTTT
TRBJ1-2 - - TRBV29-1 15 CSVGGSSSANYGYTF TGCAGCGTTGGGGGCAGCAGTTCGGCTAACTATGGCTACACCTTC
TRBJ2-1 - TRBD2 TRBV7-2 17 CASSHSGSNLLYNEQFF TGTGCCAGCAGCCATAGCGGGAGTAATCTCCTATACAATGAGCAGTTCTTC
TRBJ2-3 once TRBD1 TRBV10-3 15 CAISETDRGTDTQYF TGTGCCATCAGTGAGACTGACAGGGGTACAGATACGCAGTATTTT
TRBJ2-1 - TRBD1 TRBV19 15 CASSPPGQGLNEQFF TGTGCCAGTAGTCCTCCGGGACAGGGCCTAAATGAGCAGTTCTTC
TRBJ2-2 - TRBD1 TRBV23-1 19 CASSQSWDYGTALTGELFF TGCGCCAGCAGTCAATCTTGGGATTACGGGACAGCCCTCACCGGGGAGCTGTTTTTT
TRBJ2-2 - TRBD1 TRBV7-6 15 CASSLLGGAGGELFF TGTGCCAGCAGCTTATTAGGGGGCGCAGGCGGGGAGCTGTTTTTT
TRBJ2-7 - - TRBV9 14 CASSVAATAYEQYF TGTGCCAGCAGCGTAGCGGCAACTGCCTACGAGCAGTACTTC
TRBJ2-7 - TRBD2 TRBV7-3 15 CASSFGLAGVHEQYF TGTGCCAGCAGCTTCGGACTAGCGGGAGTTCACGAGCAGTACTTC
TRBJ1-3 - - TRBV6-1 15 CASSGEGGPGNTIYF TGTGCCAGCAGTGGAGAGGGGGGGCCTGGAAACACCATATATTTT
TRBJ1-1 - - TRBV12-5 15 CASGLVMGRNTEAFF TGTGCTAGTGGTTTGGTAATGGGGAGAAACACTGAAGCTTTCTTT
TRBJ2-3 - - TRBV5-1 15 CASSLRVGGTDTQYF TGCGCCAGCAGCTTGCGGGTGGGGGGCACAGATACGCAGTATTTT